The TCR beta chain described here comes from a study of Graves' ophthalmopathy and Graves' hyperthyroidism. Study as a whole: Investigators collected peripheral blood at initial diagnosis, before any treatment was given.

Study results and caveats: Ophthalmopathy could be told apart from stable hyperthyroidism by a 13-signature model (around 88% sensitivity, about 81% specificity).

As the template, RNA transcripts were used to amplify TCR beta CDR3 regions. After a first-round RT-PCR with HTBI primers, a second-round multiplex PCR was run. TCRdb called the multiplex PCR reads again in MiXCR, with one record for every CDR3 protein. Of 300,000 to 400,000 distinct CDR3 sequences in the sample, approximately 18% were seen once. In germline, CDR1 is MNHEY, CDR2 SVGAGI. The V and J ends lost 7 bases and 5 bases respectively, with 18 bases between them. CDR3 size: 15 residues. This clonotype showed up many times. As yet, its antigen is unknown. The V gene is TRBV6-5, the J gene TRBJ1-5, with D tentatively TRBD1 (6 bases). The source of this sequence is an adult woman with stable Graves' hyperthyroidism. The specimen was peripheral blood. The CDR3 nucleotides are TGTGCCAGCATTAGGGACAATACAGGATATCAGCCCCAGCATTTT. Its translation: CASIRDNTGYQPQHF.